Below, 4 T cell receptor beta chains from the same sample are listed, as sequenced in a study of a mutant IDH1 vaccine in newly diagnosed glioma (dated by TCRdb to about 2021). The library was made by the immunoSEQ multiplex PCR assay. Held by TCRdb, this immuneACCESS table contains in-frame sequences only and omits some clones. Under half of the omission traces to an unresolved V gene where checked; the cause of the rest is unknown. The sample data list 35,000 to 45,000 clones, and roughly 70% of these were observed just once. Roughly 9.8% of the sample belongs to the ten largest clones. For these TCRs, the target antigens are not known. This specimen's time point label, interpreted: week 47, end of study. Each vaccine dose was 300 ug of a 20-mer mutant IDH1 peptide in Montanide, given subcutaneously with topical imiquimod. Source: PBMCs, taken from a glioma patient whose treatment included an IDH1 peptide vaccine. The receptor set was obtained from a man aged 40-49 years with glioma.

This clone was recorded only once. CDR3 sequence (DNA): TGTGCCAGTAGTTTCGGACTACTCAATGAGCAGTTCTTC. This encodes CASSFGLLNEQFF. V and J are TRBV19 and TRBJ2-1, with D possibly being TRBD2 (6 bases). The CDR3 runs to 13 residues. Germline CDR1 and CDR2: LNHDA and SQIVND (reference sequence). Deletions cut 5 bases from V and 6 bases from J, with 11 bases between.

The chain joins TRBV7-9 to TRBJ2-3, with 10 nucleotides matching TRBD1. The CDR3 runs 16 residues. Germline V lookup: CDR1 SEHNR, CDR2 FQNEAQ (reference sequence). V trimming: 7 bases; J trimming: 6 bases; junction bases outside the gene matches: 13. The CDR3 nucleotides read TGTGCCAGCAACGAACTGGGACAGGGGCATTTTGATACGCAGTATTTT. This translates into CASNELGQGHFDTQYF.

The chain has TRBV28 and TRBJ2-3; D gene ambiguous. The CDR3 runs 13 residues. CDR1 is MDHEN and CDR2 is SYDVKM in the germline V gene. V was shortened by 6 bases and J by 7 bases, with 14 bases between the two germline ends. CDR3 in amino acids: CASSPVVFNTQYF. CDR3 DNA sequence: TGTGCCAGCAGCCCCGTGGTGTTTAATACGCAGTATTTT.

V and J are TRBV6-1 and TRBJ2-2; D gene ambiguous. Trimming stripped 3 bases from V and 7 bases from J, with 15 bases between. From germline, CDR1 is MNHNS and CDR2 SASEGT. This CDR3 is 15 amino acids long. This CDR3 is CASSDLLPRNGELFF. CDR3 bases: TGTGCCAGCAGTGATCTACTCCCTCGGAACGGGGAGCTGTTTTTT.